Sequencing of this T cell receptor beta chain was carried out in a study of human T cells and chemical hapten exposure. Background on the study: Weekly administration of diphenylcyclopropenone to the scalp of patients continued throughout the approximately 24-week study. Each patch test put 0.01% DPC on the upper back, and results were read at 6 days. Study observations and caveats: The count of PT1 expanded TCRs correlated positively with patch test score.

The authors' processing: Between roughly 20,000 and 700,000 TCRs appeared in each sample, and the median stood at 95,638. Via MiXCR, TCRdb re-called the RACE reads, giving one row per CDR3 protein. The V and J calls and clone size are TCRdb's, not the authors'. Of 300,000 to 450,000 distinct CDR3 sequences in the sample, roughly 6% are singletons; the top ten hold around 8.8%. Indicated time point: pre-sensitization, week 0. The treatment was: therapeutic diphenylcyclopropenone sensitization with weekly scalp DPC. This clonotype came up many times. Its antigen is unknown. Per the germline V gene, CDR1 is SGHAT and CDR2 is FQDESV (reference sequence). V lost 4 bases, J lost 0 bases, and 9 bases lay in between. CDR3 length: 14 amino acids.

V gene TRBV11-1 combines with J gene TRBJ1-1; no clear D gene. This receptor was identified in a woman younger than 30 with alopecia areata. Some clones in this sample may be carry-over from other donors' samples. Sequenced here: whole blood, sampled in connection with sensitization to the hapten diphenylcyclopropenone (DPC). The CDR3 loop is CASSSTPMNTEAFF. CDR3 sequence (DNA): TGTGCCAGCAGCTCGACGCCCATGAACACTGAAGCTTTCTTT.